The rows below give T cell receptor beta chains drawn from one sample of a study of T cells in Graves' hyperthyroidism and ophthalmopathy. A single record per CDR3 protein comes from TCRdb applying MiXCR to the multiplex PCR reads. The sample includes hundreds of thousands of distinct CDR3 sequences, around 17% of them seen just once. Sample: blood. The receptors come from a woman aged 18-30 years with Graves' hyperthyroidism. The conserved cysteine and the conserved F or W are not part of the CDR3 here. The order of the fields is CDR3 protein, CDR3 length, V gene, J gene.

cdr3_aa: AWRRQGTGELF
cdr3_length: 11
v_call: TRBV30
j_call: TRBJ2-2

cdr3_aa: ASSSRQGVSYEQY
cdr3_length: 13
v_call: TRBV12-3/TRBV12-4
j_call: TRBJ2-7

cdr3_aa: ASSIEALLGINQPQH
cdr3_length: 15
v_call: TRBV19
j_call: TRBJ1-5

cdr3_aa: ASSLRQGAFAGELF
cdr3_length: 14
v_call: TRBV14
j_call: TRBJ2-2

cdr3_aa: ASSLGLAGALLNEQF
cdr3_length: 15
v_call: TRBV5-1
j_call: TRBJ2-1

cdr3_aa: ASSPKGRSYEQY
cdr3_length: 12
v_call: TRBV7-3
j_call: TRBJ2-7

cdr3_aa: ASSSGPISNTEAF
cdr3_length: 13
v_call: TRBV7-2
j_call: TRBJ1-1

cdr3_aa: ASSLAMEYNQPQH
cdr3_length: 13
v_call: TRBV12-3/TRBV12-4
j_call: TRBJ1-5

cdr3_aa: ARPPSPGQGRETQY
cdr3_length: 14
v_call: TRBV28
j_call: TRBJ2-5

cdr3_aa: ASSDSGGAGETQY
cdr3_length: 13
v_call: TRBV3-1
j_call: TRBJ2-5

cdr3_aa: ASSQEGLAGIDTQY
cdr3_length: 14
v_call: TRBV4-1
j_call: TRBJ2-3

cdr3_aa: ASSSPGQGLAGYT
cdr3_length: 13
v_call: TRBV28
j_call: TRBJ1-2

cdr3_aa: ASSTSGYEQY
cdr3_length: 10
v_call: TRBV6-1
j_call: TRBJ2-7

cdr3_aa: ASGPGLGYEQY
cdr3_length: 11
v_call: TRBV7-9
j_call: TRBJ2-7

cdr3_aa: SASRDRWPMNTEAF
cdr3_length: 14
v_call: TRBV20-1
j_call: TRBJ1-1

cdr3_aa: ASSEQGAVYNSPLH
cdr3_length: 14
v_call: TRBV7-9
j_call: TRBJ1-6

cdr3_aa: ASTRAGTGSSYEQY
cdr3_length: 14
v_call: TRBV6-1
j_call: TRBJ2-7

cdr3_aa: ASSSPGLADYNEQF
cdr3_length: 14
v_call: TRBV12-3/TRBV12-4
j_call: TRBJ2-1

cdr3_aa: ASSFGTSAPYEQY
cdr3_length: 13
v_call: TRBV5-4
j_call: TRBJ2-7

cdr3_aa: ASSEPSDRGIWHKQF
cdr3_length: 15
v_call: TRBV10-2
j_call: TRBJ2-1

cdr3_aa: ASSSSGGASYNEQF
cdr3_length: 14
v_call: TRBV12-3/TRBV12-4
j_call: TRBJ2-1

cdr3_aa: ASSPGTGGLEKLF
cdr3_length: 13
v_call: TRBV27
j_call: TRBJ1-4

cdr3_aa: ASSDSGRSGTGYNEQF
cdr3_length: 16
v_call: TRBV25-1
j_call: TRBJ2-1

cdr3_aa: ASSLAVGQGNEQF
cdr3_length: 13
v_call: TRBV5-1
j_call: TRBJ2-1

cdr3_aa: ASSQGTSSYNEQF
cdr3_length: 13
v_call: TRBV4-3
j_call: TRBJ2-1

cdr3_aa: SAGGEQETLY
cdr3_length: 10
v_call: TRBV20-1
j_call: TRBJ2-5

cdr3_aa: ATSRDRGVPEAF
cdr3_length: 12
v_call: TRBV15
j_call: TRBJ1-1

cdr3_aa: ASSQGILLLSGTTPSTDTQY
cdr3_length: 20
v_call: TRBV4-1
j_call: TRBJ2-3

cdr3_aa: ASSLGGQGFYGYT
cdr3_length: 13
v_call: TRBV12-3/TRBV12-4
j_call: TRBJ1-2

cdr3_aa: ASSITRANTGELF
cdr3_length: 13
v_call: TRBV19
j_call: TRBJ2-2

cdr3_aa: ASSGGQGLGYT
cdr3_length: 11
v_call: TRBV6-1
j_call: TRBJ1-2

cdr3_aa: ASGLAISPGELF
cdr3_length: 12
v_call: TRBV7-9
j_call: TRBJ2-2